These T cell receptor beta chains were read from a single sample in a study of T-cell reconstitution after alpha-beta-depleted transplantation in children. TCRdb analysed the PCR reads with MiXCR anew, one entry per CDR3 protein. The sample consists of about 830,000 distinct CDR3 sequences, roughly 16% of them appearing once. This sample comprised PBMCs, mostly from graft donor cells, obtained 360 days after TCRalphabeta/CD19-depleted stem cell transplant. The receptors derive from a male patient aged 10-17 years who had a stem cell transplant for acute lymphoblastic leukemia, so the T cells may come from the graft donor. Each CDR3 is given with its conserved first and last residue. A D gene is named only where the DNA matches it firmly. Expanded clones get a size class; other rows say once, few or many, or leave the size out.

J gene	V gene	D gene	clone size	CDR3 length	CDR3 protein	CDR3 DNA
TRBJ2-7	TRBV24-1	-	many	13	CATSDAGAYEQYF	TGTGCCACCAGTGACGCCGGGGCCTACGAGCAGTACTTC
TRBJ2-3	TRBV3-1	TRBD2	-	16	CASTRSGDYGTDTQYF	TGTGCCAGCACCCGGAGTGGGGACTACGGCACAGATACGCAGTATTTT
TRBJ1-6	TRBV5-1	-	few	14	CASSSRGDNSPLHF	TGCGCCAGCAGCTCGCGGGGGGATAATTCACCCCTCCACTTT
TRBJ1-1	TRBV5-1	-	few	15	CASSWGPTANTEAFF	TGCGCCAGCAGCTGGGGTCCCACAGCGAACACTGAAGCTTTCTTT
TRBJ2-5	TRBV5-1	TRBD2	-	17	CASSLLAGGPFKETQYF	TGCGCCAGCAGCTTGCTTGCGGGAGGGCCATTTAAAGAGACCCAGTACTTC
TRBJ2-7	TRBV3-1	TRBD2	-	14	CASSFSGRACEQYF	TGTGCCAGCAGCTTTAGCGGGAGGGCGTGTGAGCAGTACTTC
TRBJ1-1	TRBV18	TRBD1	-	17	CASSPQWGGQGLLGAFF	TGTGCCAGCTCACCCCAATGGGGGGGACAGGGGCTCCTCGGAGCTTTCTTT
TRBJ2-7	TRBV7-8	-	-	14	CASSLGTVGGEQYF	TGTGCCAGCAGCTTGGGGACAGTGGGAGGGGAGCAGTACTTC
TRBJ2-1	TRBV20-1	-	many	13	CSAEEDLQYEQFF	TGCAGTGCTGAGGAGGACTTACAGTATGAGCAGTTCTTC
TRBJ2-3	TRBV6-2/TRBV6-3	-	-	15	CATQLGGLGTDTQYF	TGTGCCACCCAGCTTGGAGGGTTGGGCACAGATACGCAGTATTTT
TRBJ2-2	TRBV29-1	-	-	19	CSVEAPGQRGFINTGELFF	TGCAGCGTTGAAGCCCCCGGCCAAAGGGGCTTTATAAACACCGGGGAGCTGTTTTTT
TRBJ1-4	TRBV5-1	TRBD1	-	17	CASSLGFWTGVGEKLFF	TGCGCCAGCAGCTTGGGATTCTGGACAGGGGTGGGCGAAAAACTGTTTTTT
TRBJ2-7	TRBV11-3	-	-	14	CASSLGRAPYEQYF	TGTGCCAGCAGCTTAGGCAGGGCTCCTTACGAGCAGTACTTC
TRBJ2-2	TRBV5-1	-	few	15	CASSDRGEVPGELFF	TGCGCCAGCAGCGATAGGGGAGAAGTGCCCGGGGAGCTGTTTTTT
TRBJ2-7	TRBV18	-	many	14	CASSPRGSSYEQYF	TGTGCCAGCAGCCCGAGGGGGAGCTCCTACGAGCAGTACTTC
TRBJ2-1	TRBV7-3	-	many	14	CASSLTSRVDEQFF	TGTGCCAGCAGCTTAACGTCCAGGGTAGATGAGCAGTTCTTC
TRBJ1-4	TRBV15	-	-	15	CATSRGTEVNEKLFF	TGTGCCACCAGCAGAGGGACGGAAGTTAATGAAAAACTGTTTTTT
TRBJ2-6	TRBV25-1	-	-	20	CASSEAIEGNLRSGANVLTF	TGTGCCAGCAGTGAGGCCATAGAGGGGAATCTACGGTCTGGGGCCAACGTCCTGACTTTC
TRBJ2-2	TRBV2	TRBD1	-	16	CASSELRNRGTGELFF	TGTGCCAGCAGTGAATTAAGAAACAGGGGCACCGGGGAGCTGTTTTTT
TRBJ2-7	TRBV30	-	-	13	CAWDHGLSYEQYF	TGTGCCTGGGACCATGGACTAAGCTACGAGCAGTACTTC
TRBJ1-1	TRBV5-1	-	many	13	CASSLTGYTEAFF	TGTGCCAGCTCGCTTACAGGGTACACTGAAGCTTTCTTT
TRBJ1-5	TRBV2	TRBD1	few	15	CASSSTGQGNQPQHF	TGTGCCAGCAGTTCCACGGGACAGGGGAATCAGCCCCAGCATTTT
TRBJ2-7	TRBV14	-	many	17	CASSQNLEEGSSYEQYF	TGTGCCAGCAGCCAAAATCTCGAGGAGGGGAGCTCCTACGAGCAGTACTTC
TRBJ2-3	TRBV29-1	-	many	13	CSVEDFHTDTQYF	TGCAGCGTTGAAGATTTTCACACAGATACGCAGTATTTT
TRBJ2-2	TRBV5-1	-	few	11	CASSRNGELFF	TGCGCCAGCAGCAGGAACGGGGAGCTGTTTTTT
TRBJ1-6	TRBV7-9	-	-	11	CASSFGGPLHF	TGTGCCAGCAGCTTTGGTGGACCCCTCCACTTT